This TCR beta chain was identified in a study of monozygotic twins with inflammatory bowel disease. CDR3 length: 13 amino acids. Germline values: CDR1 SQVTM, CDR2 ANQGSEA. Using the 5' RACE reads, TCRdb records one entry per CDR3 protein without DNA. The sample totals about 380,000 distinct CDR3 sequences. Sequencing was performed on blood. The receptor comes from a human donor with ulcerative colitis or Crohn's disease, or a healthy co-twin of an affected twin (not recorded which). The rearrangement uses TRBV29-1 and TRBJ1-1; there is no DNA to check the TCRdb D call of TRBD1. This CDR3 reads CSGGRTALTEAFF.